This TCR beta chain is drawn from a study of identical twins. Germline lookup yields CDR1 ENHRY and CDR2 SYGVKD. Trimming cost V 3 bases and J 0 bases, with 3 bases left between them. The CDR3 consists of 13 residues. Each donor (without exception) was a healthy Caucasian. Template switching, a step in the protocol, added a universal primer site, and cDNA carried unique molecular identifiers. TCRdb recomputed calls from the 5' RACE reads with MiXCR, one row per CDR3 protein. The data hold 1.5 million to 2 million distinct CDR3 sequences, with around a third observed a single time. The sequence derives from a newborn girl in good health. The V gene is TRBV10-3, the J gene TRBJ1-3, with no clear D. Sequencing used cord blood. This CDR3 reads CAISEVSGNTIYF. The CDR3 DNA reads as TGTGCCATCAGTGAAGTCTCTGGAAACACCATATATTTT.